A selection of T cell receptor beta chains follows, all from one sample in a study of CD8 T cells in Susac syndrome. TCRdb independently ran MiXCR on the immunoSEQ multiplex PCR reads; one entry per CDR3 protein. The sample shows about 210,000 distinct CDR3 sequences, about 95% of them seen only once. The material sequenced was CD4+ T cells from PBMCs. Receptors originate from a human donor with multiple sclerosis. Each CDR3 is given with its conserved first and last residue. D genes are given only for firm matches. Size values are once, few and many counts, or a class for expanded clones, and some rows have none.

j_call d_call clone_size v_call cdr3_length cdr3_nt cdr3_aa
TRBJ1-2 . . TRBV5-1 15 TGCGCCAGCAGCCCCGTGGGGGGCAGGGAGGGTGGCTACACCTTC CASSPVGGREGGYTF
TRBJ2-7 . . TRBV20-1 13 TGCAGTGCCAGAGCGGGCAGCTCCTACGAGCAGTACTTC CSARAGSSYEQYF
TRBJ1-6 TRBD1 . TRBV2 13 TGTGCCAGCGCGGACAGGGGTGGGTCACCCCTCCACTTT CASADRGGSPLHF
TRBJ2-3 TRBD1 once TRBV24-1 18 TGTGCCACCAGTGATCCGGCTGGGGACAGGGGGAGCTCGGATACGCAGTATTTT CATSDPAGDRGSSDTQYF
TRBJ2-1 . . TRBV5-1 13 TGCGCCAGCAGTTTCACTAGTCCGACGGAGCAGTTCTTC CASSFTSPTEQFF
TRBJ1-2 . . TRBV20-1 13 TGCAGTGCTAGAGACAGTGGGACGGGGGGTTACACCTTC CSARDSGTGGYTF
TRBJ1-2 . . TRBV20-1 14 TGCAGTGCTAGGGCCACAGGGACTAACTATGGCTACACCTTC CSARATGTNYGYTF
TRBJ2-7 . . TRBV5-1 13 TGCGCCAGCAGCTTGGCCGCGGATTCCGAGCAGTACTTC CASSLAADSEQYF
TRBJ2-1 . . TRBV2 12 TGTGCCAGCAAGGGACCCTACAATGAGCAGTTCTTC CASKGPYNEQFF
TRBJ1-5 . once TRBV20-1 14 TGCAGTGCTAGAGCAGGTTATAGCAATCAGCCCCAGCATTTT CSARAGYSNQPQHF
TRBJ1-5 . . TRBV23-1 17 TGCGCCAGCAGTCAAGTCGACAGGTGGAATAGCAATCAGCCCCAGCATTTT CASSQVDRWNSNQPQHF
TRBJ1-2 . . TRBV29-1 13 TGCAGCGTTCCAAGGGCGAATTTCTATGGCTACACCTTC CSVPRANFYGYTF
TRBJ1-5 . . TRBV12-3/TRBV12-4 14 TGTGCCAGCAGTGGGGGGCAGTTCAATCAGCCCCAGCATTTT CASSGGQFNQPQHF
TRBJ1-2 . . TRBV25-1 14 TGTGCCAGCAGTGAGACTCCGTCTGCCTATGGCTACACCTTC CASSETPSAYGYTF
TRBJ2-3 . . TRBV20-1 12 TGCAGTGCTGACAGGAGCACAGATACGCAGTATTTT CSADRSTDTQYF
TRBJ1-2 . . TRBV28 15 TGTGCCAGCAGTTTAATCGGAGGGACACAAAGGGGCTACACCTTC CASSLIGGTQRGYTF
TRBJ2-3 TRBD1 . TRBV13 15 TGTGCCAGCAGCATCGGGACAGGGTTTATAGATACGCAGTATTTT CASSIGTGFIDTQYF
TRBJ1-1 . . TRBV6-6 13 TGTGCCAGCAGTTACGCCTCGAACACTGAAGCTTTCTTT CASSYASNTEAFF
TRBJ2-1 . . TRBV3-1 15 TGTGCCAGCAGACTCACATTGGGGGGCTACAATGAGCAGTTCTTC CASRLTLGGYNEQFF
TRBJ2-5 . . TRBV5-1 17 TGCGCCAGCAGCTTGGGTCAGACAGGTCGACGCTTTGTGACCCAGTACTTC CASSLGQTGRRFVTQYF
TRBJ1-2 . . TRBV3-1 13 TGTGCCAGCAGCCAAGATGCACGGAGTGGCTACACCTTC CASSQDARSGYTF
TRBJ2-1 TRBD2 . TRBV19 16 TGTGCCAGTAGCCCTGGACTAGCGGGGGGCCTCAATGAGCAGTTCTTC CASSPGLAGGLNEQFF
TRBJ2-1 . . TRBV2 15 TGTGCCAGCAGTCCTCAGGGGAGCTCCTACAATGAGCAGTTCTTC CASSPQGSSYNEQFF
TRBJ1-1 . . TRBV2 14 TGTGCCAGCAGTGAAGATTACGGGACATCTGAAGCTTTCTTT CASSEDYGTSEAFF
TRBJ2-7 . . TRBV3-1 14 TGTGCCAGCAGCCAAGTAAACAGCGCCTACGAGCAGTACTTC CASSQVNSAYEQYF
TRBJ2-5 . . TRBV30 12 TGTGCCCATAAGGGGCGGCGTGAGACCCAGTACTTC CAHKGRRETQYF
TRBJ2-7 . . TRBV30 13 TGTGCCTGGAGCCGGGGGCTACCCTACGAGCAGTACTTC CAWSRGLPYEQYF
TRBJ2-7 . . TRBV4-2 15 TGTGCCAGCAGCCAAGATCGTGCAGGGGTCTACGAGCAGTACTTC CASSQDRAGVYEQYF
TRBJ1-2 . . TRBV12-3/TRBV12-4 14 TGTGCCAGCGGCATGGGGGGGCCCCGAATGGGCTACACCTTC CASGMGGPRMGYTF
TRBJ2-7 . . TRBV20-1 13 TGCAGTGCCAGAGACCAGATAATCTACGAGCAGTACTTC CSARDQIIYEQYF
TRBJ2-6 TRBD1 . TRBV6-2/TRBV6-3 14 TGTGCCAGCAGAACAGGGGCTGGGGCCAACGTCCTGACTTTC CASRTGAGANVLTF
TRBJ1-5 . . TRBV12-3/TRBV12-4 14 TGTGCCAGCACTCTGCAAAATAGCAATCAGCCCCAGCATTTT CASTLQNSNQPQHF
TRBJ2-7 . once TRBV7-9 15 TGTGCCAGCAGCTTAGGGCGGAGGGTTCCCTACGAGCAGTACTTC CASSLGRRVPYEQYF
TRBJ2-1 . . TRBV5-4 15 TGTGCCAGCAGTTTAGGGGGAAGCTCCTACAATGAGCAGTTCTTC CASSLGGSSYNEQFF
TRBJ1-2 . . TRBV6-4 13 TGTGCCAGCAGTGCCCAGGGGTCCATCGGCTACACCTTC CASSAQGSIGYTF
TRBJ1-2 . . TRBV2 13 TGTGCCTCAAACACGGGGACTAACTATGGCTACACCTTC CASNTGTNYGYTF
TRBJ2-1 . once TRBV23-1 16 TGCGCCAGCAGTCGGGGGCGGTCTTCCTCCTACAATGAGCAGTTCTTC CASSRGRSSSYNEQFF
TRBJ1-1 . . TRBV6-2/TRBV6-3 12 TGTGCCAGCAGTTATATGAACACTGAAGCTTTCTTT CASSYMNTEAFF
TRBJ2-5 . . TRBV11-2 16 TGTGCCAGCAGCTTAGCCCCGGGTCCGTCGGTAGAGACCCAGTACTTC CASSLAPGPSVETQYF
TRBJ2-7 . . TRBV7-9 13 TGTGCCAGCAGCAGAGTAGGGGACTACGAGCAGTACTTC CASSRVGDYEQYF
TRBJ2-1 . . TRBV3-1 15 TGTGCCAGCAGCCGTACTGGGGCTCGGCGCGATGAGCAGTTCTTC CASSRTGARRDEQFF
TRBJ2-5 . . TRBV29-1 12 TGCAGCGTTGAACTGGTTGGAGAGACCCAGTACTTC CSVELVGETQYF
TRBJ2-1 . . TRBV20-1 14 TGCAGTGCTAGCGGAAGGGCGGGACGGAATGAGCAGTTCTTC CSASGRAGRNEQFF
TRBJ2-2 . . TRBV27 16 TGTGCCAGCTACCCCCCAAACCCTCGGGACACCGGGGAGCTGTTTTTT CASYPPNPRDTGELFF
TRBJ1-2 . once TRBV29-1 13 TGCAGCGTTAAGCCGGGGTTAACCTATGGCTACACCTTC CSVKPGLTYGYTF
TRBJ2-2 . . TRBV5-1 16 TGCGCCAGCAGCTTGCGGGGGACAGCTAACACCGGGGAGCTGTTTTTT CASSLRGTANTGELFF
TRBJ2-7 . . TRBV14 14 TGTGCCAGCAGCCAAGAGATCATGTGGGCAGAGCAGTACTTC CASSQEIMWAEQYF